Listed below are T cell receptor beta chains from one sample, sequenced in a study of blood T cell repertoires in COVID-19. The protocol was immunoSEQ multiplex PCR, while the TCRdb copy is restricted to in-frame clones and leaves out a portion. The sample carries 50,000 or so clones, approximately 85% recorded once. The sequenced sample was peripheral blood. The receptors stem from a man between 35 and 55 years old with acute or convalescent COVID-19. CDR3s include the opening cysteine and the closing phenylalanine or tryptophan. D genes are given only for firm matches. The size field is filled for only some rows; it gives once, few, many or a size class.

D gene: TRBD2
clone size: -
V gene: TRBV7-3
J gene: TRBJ2-7
CDR3 protein: CASSLRGTSGAEQYF
CDR3 DNA: TGTGCCAGCAGCTTAAGAGGGACTAGCGGCGCCGAGCAGTACTTC

D gene: -
clone size: -
V gene: TRBV14
J gene: TRBJ1-4
CDR3 protein: CASSQGEGKGKLFF
CDR3 DNA: TGTGCCAGCAGCCAAGGGGAGGGGAAAGGAAAACTGTTTTTT

D gene: -
clone size: -
V gene: TRBV19
J gene: TRBJ2-3
CDR3 protein: CASSFKVGSSTDTQYF
CDR3 DNA: TGTGCCAGTAGTTTTAAGGTGGGCAGCAGCACAGATACGCAGTATTTT

D gene: TRBD1
clone size: -
V gene: TRBV18
J gene: TRBJ2-2
CDR3 protein: CASSRDSNTGELFF
CDR3 DNA: TGTGCCAGCTCCCGGGACAGCAACACCGGGGAGCTGTTTTTT

D gene: -
clone size: -
V gene: TRBV7-2
J gene: TRBJ1-5
CDR3 protein: CASSLGFTGQPQHF
CDR3 DNA: TGTGCCAGCAGCTTAGGTTTTACGGGTCAGCCCCAGCATTTT

D gene: TRBD1
clone size: -
V gene: TRBV11-2
J gene: TRBJ1-4
CDR3 protein: CASSLPRQGVKLFF
CDR3 DNA: TGTGCCAGCAGCCTTCCACGACAGGGCGTAAAACTGTTTTTT

D gene: TRBD1
clone size: once
V gene: TRBV30
J gene: TRBJ1-1
CDR3 protein: CAWSKTGGDTEAFF
CDR3 DNA: TGTGCCTGGAGTAAGACAGGGGGGGACACTGAAGCTTTCTTT

D gene: TRBD1
clone size: -
V gene: TRBV11-2
J gene: TRBJ1-3
CDR3 protein: CASSASGGRNTIYF
CDR3 DNA: TGTGCCAGCAGCGCCTCAGGGGGCCGAAACACCATATATTTT

D gene: TRBD2
clone size: -
V gene: TRBV9
J gene: TRBJ2-7
CDR3 protein: CASGPRGSYEQYF
CDR3 DNA: TGTGCCAGCGGACCGCGGGGGAGCTACGAGCAGTACTTC

D gene: -
clone size: few
V gene: TRBV7-2
J gene: TRBJ1-5
CDR3 protein: CASSSRDTQYQPQHF
CDR3 DNA: TGTGCCAGCAGCTCAAGGGACACCCAATATCAGCCCCAGCATTTT

D gene: TRBD1
clone size: -
V gene: TRBV2
J gene: TRBJ1-1
CDR3 protein: CASLYQPGQGTAFF
CDR3 DNA: TGTGCCAGCCTTTATCAGCCGGGACAGGGGACAGCTTTCTTT

D gene: -
clone size: -
V gene: TRBV6-6
J gene: TRBJ2-5
CDR3 protein: CASSYTGTQYF
CDR3 DNA: TGTGCCAGCAGTTACACGGGGACCCAGTACTTC

D gene: TRBD1
clone size: -
V gene: TRBV11-3
J gene: TRBJ2-7
CDR3 protein: CASSFRDSPFYEQYF
CDR3 DNA: TGTGCCAGCAGCTTCCGGGACAGCCCTTTCTACGAGCAGTACTTC

D gene: TRBD1
clone size: -
V gene: TRBV9
J gene: TRBJ2-5
CDR3 protein: CASSVQGTGSLYQETQYF
CDR3 DNA: TGTGCCAGCAGCGTACAGGGGACAGGGTCCCTCTATCAAGAGACCCAGTACTTC

D gene: -
clone size: -
V gene: TRBV3-1/TRBV3-2
J gene: TRBJ2-7
CDR3 protein: CASSQGYFSYEQYF
CDR3 DNA: TGTGCCAGCAGCCAAGGGTACTTCTCCTACGAGCAGTACTTC

D gene: TRBD2
clone size: -
V gene: TRBV10-3
J gene: TRBJ2-1
CDR3 protein: CAITGLAGGSEQFF
CDR3 DNA: TGTGCCATCACGGGACTAGCGGGGGGATCTGAGCAGTTCTTC

D gene: TRBD1
clone size: few
V gene: TRBV5-1
J gene: TRBJ2-2
CDR3 protein: CASSLVQGAAGELFF
CDR3 DNA: TGCGCCAGCAGCTTGGTTCAGGGGGCAGCCGGGGAGCTGTTTTTT

D gene: TRBD1
clone size: -
V gene: TRBV28
J gene: TRBJ1-1
CDR3 protein: CASSLTGAEGITEAFF
CDR3 DNA: TGTGCCAGCAGTTTGACAGGGGCGGAAGGGATCACTGAAGCTTTCTTT

D gene: -
clone size: -
V gene: TRBV9
J gene: TRBJ2-1
CDR3 protein: CASSTGGLSYNEQFF
CDR3 DNA: TGTGCCAGCAGCACCGGGGGTTTATCCTACAATGAGCAGTTCTTC

D gene: TRBD1
clone size: -
V gene: TRBV27
J gene: TRBJ1-5
CDR3 protein: CASSRPGQQPQHF
CDR3 DNA: TGTGCCAGCAGTAGACCGGGACAGCAGCCCCAGCATTTT

D gene: TRBD2
clone size: -
V gene: TRBV3-1/TRBV3-2
J gene: TRBJ2-7
CDR3 protein: CASSQGSGGIYEQYF
CDR3 DNA: TGTGCCAGCAGCCAAGGGAGCGGGGGGATCTACGAGCAGTACTTC

D gene: TRBD1
clone size: -
V gene: TRBV28
J gene: TRBJ1-2
CDR3 protein: CASRGQAFYGYTF
CDR3 DNA: TGTGCCAGCAGGGGACAGGCCTTCTATGGCTACACCTTC

D gene: TRBD1
clone size: -
V gene: TRBV19
J gene: TRBJ1-5
CDR3 protein: CASAYRGGQPQHF
CDR3 DNA: TGTGCCAGTGCCTACAGGGGCGGTCAGCCCCAGCATTTT

D gene: -
clone size: -
V gene: TRBV2
J gene: TRBJ1-3
CDR3 protein: CASSATGTQGNTIYF
CDR3 DNA: TGTGCCAGCAGTGCAACCGGGACACAGGGAAACACCATATATTTT

D gene: TRBD1
clone size: once
V gene: TRBV3-1/TRBV3-2
J gene: TRBJ2-1
CDR3 protein: CASSQEGWTGQIQYSYNEQFF
CDR3 DNA: TGTGCCAGCAGCCAAGAGGGATGGACAGGTCAGATCCAATACTCCTACAATGAGCAGTTCTTC

D gene: -
clone size: -
V gene: TRBV19
J gene: TRBJ2-3
CDR3 protein: CASTQGNTQYF
CDR3 DNA: TGTGCCAGTACCCAGGGAAATACGCAGTATTTT

D gene: -
clone size: once
V gene: TRBV4-1
J gene: TRBJ2-7
CDR3 protein: CASSRGKGDGPYEQYF
CDR3 DNA: TGCGCCAGCAGCCGTGGAAAGGGAGACGGCCCCTACGAGCAGTACTTC

D gene: -
clone size: -
V gene: TRBV6-2/TRBV6-3
J gene: TRBJ1-6
CDR3 protein: CASNPLGGVYNSPLHF
CDR3 DNA: TGTGCCAGCAACCCCCTGGGCGGGGTCTATAATTCACCCCTCCACTTT

D gene: -
clone size: -
V gene: TRBV7-9
J gene: TRBJ2-7
CDR3 protein: CASLESDYHEQYF
CDR3 DNA: TGTGCCAGCCTCGAATCGGACTACCATGAGCAGTACTTC

D gene: -
clone size: many
V gene: TRBV30
J gene: TRBJ1-1
CDR3 protein: CACFRLRNTEAFF
CDR3 DNA: TGTGCCTGCTTTAGACTCCGGAACACTGAAGCTTTCTTT

D gene: TRBD1
clone size: -
V gene: TRBV7-3
J gene: TRBJ2-3
CDR3 protein: CASSSGQGGGDTQYF
CDR3 DNA: TGTGCCAGCAGCTCGGGACAGGGTGGTGGAGATACGCAGTATTTT

D gene: -
clone size: -
V gene: TRBV5-5
J gene: TRBJ2-4
CDR3 protein: CASVPLGGKNIQYF
CDR3 DNA: TGTGCCAGCGTGCCTTTAGGAGGCAAAAACATTCAGTACTTC

D gene: TRBD1
clone size: -
V gene: TRBV7-8
J gene: TRBJ2-7
CDR3 protein: CASSLAGTGTYEQYF
CDR3 DNA: TGTGCCAGCAGCTTAGCCGGGACAGGGACCTACGAGCAGTACTTC

D gene: -
clone size: -
V gene: TRBV28
J gene: TRBJ2-7
CDR3 protein: CASRITGFEQYF
CDR3 DNA: TGTGCCAGCAGGATAACAGGATTCGAGCAGTACTTC

D gene: TRBD1
clone size: once
V gene: TRBV30
J gene: TRBJ2-2
CDR3 protein: CAWRRSGTGLTGELFF
CDR3 DNA: TGTGCCTGGAGACGATCCGGGACAGGGTTGACCGGGGAGCTGTTTTTT

D gene: -
clone size: -
V gene: TRBV7-2
J gene: TRBJ2-7
CDR3 protein: CASSLGQLVYEQYF
CDR3 DNA: TGTGCCAGCAGCTTAGGACAGCTAGTCTACGAGCAGTACTTC

D gene: -
clone size: -
V gene: TRBV6-5
J gene: TRBJ1-2
CDR3 protein: CASNSQFYGYTF
CDR3 DNA: TGTGCCAGCAACAGCCAGTTCTATGGCTACACCTTC

D gene: -
clone size: -
V gene: TRBV6-6
J gene: TRBJ2-7
CDR3 protein: CASTDRNFEQYF
CDR3 DNA: TGTGCCAGCACCGACAGGAATTTCGAGCAGTACTTC

D gene: -
clone size: -
V gene: TRBV4-1
J gene: TRBJ1-5
CDR3 protein: CASSQVDLGFSNQPQHF
CDR3 DNA: TGCGCCAGCAGCCAAGTGGACTTGGGTTTCAGTAATCAGCCCCAGCATTTT

D gene: TRBD1
clone size: -
V gene: TRBV30
J gene: TRBJ1-6
CDR3 protein: CAWTTQGGNSPLHF
CDR3 DNA: TGTGCCTGGACCACACAGGGGGGTAATTCACCCCTCCACTTT

D gene: -
clone size: -
V gene: TRBV5-1
J gene: TRBJ2-1
CDR3 protein: CASSLATYNEQFF
CDR3 DNA: TGCGCCAGCAGCTTGGCAACCTACAATGAGCAGTTCTTC

D gene: TRBD1
clone size: -
V gene: TRBV19
J gene: TRBJ1-1
CDR3 protein: CASSIRGTPNTEAFF
CDR3 DNA: TGTGCCAGTAGTATCAGGGGGACCCCTAACACTGAAGCTTTCTTT